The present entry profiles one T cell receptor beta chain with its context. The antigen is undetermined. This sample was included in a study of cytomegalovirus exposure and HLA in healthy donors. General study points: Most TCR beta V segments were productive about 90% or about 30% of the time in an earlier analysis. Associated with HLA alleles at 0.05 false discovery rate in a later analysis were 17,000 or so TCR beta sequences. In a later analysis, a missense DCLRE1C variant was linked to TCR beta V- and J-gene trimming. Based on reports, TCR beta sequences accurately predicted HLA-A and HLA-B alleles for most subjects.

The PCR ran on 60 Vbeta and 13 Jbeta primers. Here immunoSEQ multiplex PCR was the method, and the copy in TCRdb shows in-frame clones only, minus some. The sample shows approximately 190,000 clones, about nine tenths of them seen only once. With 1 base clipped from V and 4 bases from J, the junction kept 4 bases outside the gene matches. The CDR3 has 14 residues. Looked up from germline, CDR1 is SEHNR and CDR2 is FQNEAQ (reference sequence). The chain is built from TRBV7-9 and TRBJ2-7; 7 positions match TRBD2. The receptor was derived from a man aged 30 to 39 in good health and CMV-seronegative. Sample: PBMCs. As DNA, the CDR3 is TGTGCCAGCAGCTTAGTTTCTAGCGGTTACGAGCAGTACTTC. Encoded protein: CASSLVSSGYEQYF.